This entry features one TCR beta chain sequence. This record belongs to a study of blood T cell repertoires in COVID-19. Here immunoSEQ multiplex PCR was the method, and the copy in TCRdb shows in-frame clones only, minus some. The profile shows about 69,000 clones, roughly 80% of them singletons. V lost 5 bases, J lost 5 bases, and 9 bases lay in between. Germline V gene sequence: CDR1 MNHEY, CDR2 SVGEGT. The CDR3 is made up of 12 amino acids. This TCR was recovered from a woman of 80 years or more with acute or convalescent COVID-19. The chain is built from TRBV6-2 or TRBV6-3 and TRBJ2-5; D might be TRBD1 (5 bases). Sequenced sample: peripheral blood. The CDR3 sequence is CASSRWGETQYF. CDR3 nucleotides: TGTGCCAGCAGTAGATGGGGCGAGACCCAGTACTTC.